A single sample gave rise to the 26 T cell receptor beta chains below, sequenced in a study of OX40 agonist ivuxolimab in advanced cancers. Clones were read by immunoSEQ multiplex PCR, and TCRdb kept only the in-frame ones, dropping some. The sample includes under 80,000 clones, roughly 93% of them seen just once. The specimen comprised CD4+ or CD8+ T cells sorted from blood, sampled in a trial of the OX40 agonist ivuxolimab. These receptors were collected from an adult with an advanced solid tumor such as melanoma, head and neck, liver or kidney cancer.

V gene TRBV18 combines with J gene TRBJ2-3, with 9 bases aligning to TRBD1. Germline-derived CDR1 and CDR2 are KGHSH and LQKENI. The CDR3 contains 16 residues. The ends lost 0 bases at V and 0 bases at J; junction bases unmatched: 1. CDR3 loop: CASSPPGQGSTDTQYF. The CDR3 bases are TGTGCCAGCTCACCACCGGGACAGGGTAGCACAGATACGCAGTATTTT.

The CDR3 DNA sequence: TGTGCCAGCAGCGATCCCGGGACTAGCGTCAATGAGCAGTTCTTC. Translation: CASSDPGTSVNEQFF. This chain joins TRBV9 and TRBJ2-1; 10 positions match TRBD2. Trimming at V came to 3 bases and at J to 6 bases, leaving 6 bases not matched to a gene. Germline V gene lookup returns CDR1 SGDLS and CDR2 YYNGEE. This CDR3 has 15 amino acids.

The chain joins TRBV6-1 to TRBJ1-2, with 7 bases that match TRBD1. Germline CDR1 reads MNHNS; CDR2 reads SASEGT. The CDR3 sequence is 14 residues long. V lost 6 bases and J lost 3; bases outside the gene matches: 7. The CDR3 spells CASRTGTVDYGYTF. CDR3 sequence (DNA): TGTGCCAGCAGGACCGGGACAGTGGACTATGGCTACACCTTC.

The V and J genes are TRBV15 and TRBJ2-2, with no clear D. CDR1 LNHNV and CDR2 YYDKDF come from the germline V gene (reference sequence). Trimming took off 1 base at V and 5 bases at J, with 8 bases between the two ends. The CDR3 runs to 14 residues. The CDR3 nucleotides are TGTGCCACCAGCAGAGTTAGAGAGACCGGGGAGCTGTTTTTT. Its translation is CATSRVRETGELFF.

This clone was counted once. The CDR3 protein is CASSEDGGETQYF. In DNA, the CDR3 is TGCGCCAGCAGTGAAGATGGGGGAGAGACCCAGTACTTC. The V and J genes are TRBV10-2 and TRBJ2-5; D could derive from TRBD1 or TRBD2 (5 bases each). There are 13 residues in the CDR3. Germline V gives CDR1 WSHSY, CDR2 SAAADI. Trimming removed 3 bases from V and 4 bases from J, with 9 bases in between.

This rearrangement joins TRBV7-9 to TRBJ2-1; 9 bases map to TRBD2. The junction had 2 bases not matched to a gene; V was cut back by 4 bases and J by 1 base. From germline, CDR1 is SEHNR and CDR2 FQNEAQ (reference sequence). The CDR3 runs 15 residues. CDR3 loop: CASSSTSGSYNEQFF. The CDR3 region has the DNA TGTGCCAGCAGCTCGACTAGCGGATCCTACAATGAGCAGTTCTTC.

The chain employs TRBV27 and TRBJ2-3; 12 bases align to TRBD2. The germline CDR1 and CDR2 sequences are MNHEY and SMNVEV (reference sequence). J was trimmed by 3 bases and V by 8 bases; bases with no gene match: 12. The CDR3 has 17 residues. CDR3: CASVPRGLAGGTDTQYF. In DNA form, the CDR3 reads TGTGCCAGCGTCCCCCGAGGGCTAGCGGGAGGGACAGATACGCAGTATTTT.

The V gene is TRBV2, the J gene TRBJ2-1, with TRBD2 as a possible D gene (6 bases). The V and J ends lost 2 bases and 0 bases respectively, with 23 bases between them. Germline assignment: CDR1 SNHLY and CDR2 FYNNEI. This CDR3 is built from 20 residues. CDR3 protein: CASSEMGEVGWKGSYNEQFF. Written as DNA, the CDR3 is TGTGCCAGCAGTGAAATGGGGGAGGTTGGGTGGAAGGGCTCCTACAATGAGCAGTTCTTC.

This clone was observed a few times. The CDR3 DNA is TGTGCCAGCAGTCCAGGACAGGGGGCTTTTCAGCCCCAGCATTTT. This translates into CASSPGQGAFQPQHF. The gene calls are TRBV27 and TRBJ1-5; TRBD1 aligns across 11 bases. The CDR3 is made up of 15 amino acids. The V gene end was trimmed by 5 bases and the J gene end by 6 bases; junction bases not matched to a gene: 6. Germline CDR1 and CDR2: MNHEY and SMNVEV (reference sequence).

The genes are TRBV5-1 and TRBJ2-3, with TRBD2 matching over 8 bases. Germline-derived CDR1 and CDR2 are SGHRS and YFSETQ. The CDR3 contains 14 residues. V was clipped by 9 bases and J by 2 bases; unmatched bases: 8. The CDR3 DNA reads TGCGCCATGGAGCGGGAGTGGGACACAGATACGCAGTATTTT. Amino acids: CAMEREWDTDTQYF.

The chain's CDR3 is CASSDYSGTDTGELFF. The CDR3 nucleotides are TGCGCCAGCAGTGATTACTCCGGGACCGACACCGGGGAGCTGTTTTTT. This rearrangement joins TRBV10-2 to TRBJ2-2; D possibly matches TRBD1 or TRBD2 (5 bases each). The V end was cut by 3 bases, the J end by 3 bases, with 14 bases between. Germline-derived CDR1 and CDR2 are WSHSY and SAAADI. This CDR3 region has 16 residues.

The CDR3 spells CSVEGGSPYEQYF. The DNA of the CDR3 is TGCAGCGTTGAGGGCGGCAGTCCCTACGAGCAGTACTTC. This chain links TRBV29-1 with TRBJ2-7; D remains unclear. The germline V gene has CDR1 SQVTM and CDR2 ANQGSEA. This CDR3 comprises 13 residues. V dropped 3 bases and J dropped 2 bases, with 11 bases sitting between them.

The V gene is TRBV27, the J gene TRBJ2-7; 9 nucleotides align to TRBD1. CDR3 size: 14 residues. The germline CDR1 and CDR2 sequences are MNHEY and SMNVEV (reference sequence). V was clipped by 6 bases and J by 7 bases; unmatched bases: 10. The CDR3 DNA reads TGTGCCAGCAGCCGGGGACAGGGTATAGGAGAGCAGTACTTC. This encodes CASSRGQGIGEQYF.

The V and J genes are TRBV6-1 and TRBJ1-5; D is unresolved. This CDR3 comprises 13 residues. The V end lost 1 base, the J end lost 7 bases, and 8 bases lay between the germline ends. CDR1 MNHNS and CDR2 SASEGT come from the germline V gene. CDR3 nucleotide sequence: TGTGCCAGCAGTGAAGGAAGTAGGCAGCCCCAGCATTTT. Its translation is CASSEGSRQPQHF.

DNA for the CDR3: TGTGCCAGCAGCTTAGTCCCGACAGGGGGCAATGAGCAGTTCTTC. Residues: CASSLVPTGGNEQFF. The J gene is TRBJ2-1, the V gene TRBV11-3, with TRBD1 identical over 9 bases. V lost 1 base and J lost 6; bases outside the gene matches: 4. The CDR3 consists of 15 residues. Germline CDR1 reads SGHNT; CDR2 reads YENEEA.

The chain combines TRBV27 with TRBJ2-2, with TRBD1 matching over 9 bases. With 10 bases clipped from V and 5 bases from J, the junction kept 5 bases outside the gene matches. CDR1 MNHEY and CDR2 SMNVEV come from the germline V gene (reference sequence). The CDR3 consists of 13 residues. DNA of the CDR3: TGTGCCACCAACAGGGGGCCGACCGGGGAGCTGTTTTTT. Translation: CATNRGPTGELFF.

The chain recombines TRBV10-3 with TRBJ2-3, with D tentatively TRBD2 (6 bases). Germline CDR1 is ENHRY and CDR2 is SYGVKD. Trimming stripped 3 bases from V and 3 bases from J, with 10 bases between. There are 14 residues in the CDR3. As DNA, the CDR3 is TGTGCCATCAGTGATTTTGGGGGGACAGATACGCAGTATTTT. Translation gives CAISDFGGTDTQYF.

The chain links TRBV11-2 to TRBJ2-7, with 9 bases identical to TRBD1. The CDR3 sequence is 14 residues long. CDR1 is SGHAT, CDR2 FQNNGV, per germline. The ends lost 5 bases at V and 4 bases at J; junction bases unmatched: 6. The CDR3 coding sequence is TGTGCCAGCAGCCCTGGGACAGGGTCATACGAGCAGTACTTC. It codes for CASSPGTGSYEQYF. The whole variable domain, remainder taken from reference TRBV11-2 and TRBJ2-7, is EAGVAQSPRYKIIEKRQSVAFWCNPISGHATLYWYQQILGQGPKLLIQFQNNGVVDDSQLPKDRFSAERLKGVDSTLKIQPAKLEDSAVYLCASSPGTGSYEQYFGPGTRLTVT.

This chain uses TRBV7-2 with TRBJ2-7; 7 nucleotides match TRBD2. The CDR3 is made up of 14 amino acids. Germline assignment: CDR1 SGHTA and CDR2 FQGNSA. The trim removed 7 bases at V and 1 base at J, leaving 7 bases unmatched. Written as DNA, the CDR3 is TGTGCCAGCACTTCGGACGGGGGGTCCTACGAGCAGTACTTC. This gives the protein CASTSDGGSYEQYF.

The CDR3 DNA sequence: TGTGCCAGTAGACCGGGACAGGGAATCACTGAAGCTTTCTTT. Translating gives CASRPGQGITEAFF. This rearrangement joins TRBV19 to TRBJ1-1, with 9 positions matching TRBD1. The CDR3 length is 14 residues. CDR1 and CDR2 from the germline V gene are LNHDA and SQIVND (reference sequence). After removal of 6 bases from V and 4 bases from J, the junction contained 6 bases not matched to a gene.

This chain joins TRBV2 and TRBJ2-7; no reliable D call. Germline V lookup: CDR1 SNHLY, CDR2 FYNNEI. V shed 5 bases and J shed 1 base, with 18 bases lying between them. CDR3 size: 16 residues. The CDR3 DNA sequence: TGTGCCAGCAGTACACCTCCGGACGGCCTTTCCTACGAGCAGTACTTC. It yields the protein CASSTPPDGLSYEQYF. The full variable domain, rest sourced from reference TRBV2 and TRBJ2-7, is EPEVTQTPSHQVTQMGQEVILRCVPISNHLYFYWYRQILGQKVEFLVSFYNNEISEKSEIFDDQFSVERPDGSNFTLKIRSTKLEDSAMYFCASSTPPDGLSYEQYFGPGTRLTVT.

This clone occurred once. The chain uses TRBV28 and TRBJ2-7; 9 bases agree with TRBD1. Per the germline V gene, CDR1 is MDHEN and CDR2 is SYDVKM. V shed 8 bases and J 3 bases; nucleotides not matched to a gene: 8. This CDR3 is 14 amino acids long. Here the CDR3 reads CASFDRDRVYEQYF. CDR3 nucleotides: TGTGCCAGCTTCGACAGGGACAGGGTCTACGAGCAGTACTTC.

Of note for this clone: In this CDR3 the conserved last residue, phenylalanine or tryptophan, is missing, so a read error is likely. V is TRBV6-1 and J is TRBJ1-1; 7 positions agree with TRBD1. Germline CDR1 and CDR2: MNHNS and SASEGT. The CDR3 covers 15 residues. Trimming took 4 bases from V and 0 from J; bases not matched to a gene: 5. CDR3 DNA sequence: TGTGCCAGCAGTGGTTCCGGGACAGTGAACACTGAAGCTTTCCTT. Its translation is CASSGSGTVNTEAFL.

CDR3: CAGREGGGYNSPLHF. For the CDR3, the DNA is TGTGCCGGCCGGGAAGGGGGCGGTTATAATTCACCCCTCCACTTT. The chain has TRBV2 and TRBJ1-6, with 7 bases lining up with TRBD1. The CDR3 covers 15 residues. Trimming took 11 bases from V and 4 from J; bases not matched to a gene: 11. In germline, CDR1 is SNHLY, CDR2 FYNNEI.

The V gene is TRBV4-3, the J gene TRBJ2-7, with TRBD1 matching 9 bases. The CDR3 loop spans 16 amino acids. CDR1 is LGHNA and CDR2 is YSLEER in the germline V gene. Losses at the gene ends were 1 base for V and 0 bases for J; bases not matched to a gene: 4. DNA for the CDR3: TGCGCCAGCAGCCAAGCCCCGGGACAGGGCTCCTACGAGCAGTACTTC. As protein: CASSQAPGQGSYEQYF.

In nucleotides, the CDR3 is TGTGCCAGCAGTGACTTTGGGGGACTCTTCTATGGCTACACCTTC. This sequence encodes CASSDFGGLFYGYTF. J is TRBJ1-2 and V is TRBV27; D is perhaps TRBD1 (5 bases). CDR1 and CDR2 (germline): MNHEY, SMNVEV (reference sequence). The CDR3 has 15 residues. Trimming took off 5 bases at V and 4 bases at J, with 17 bases between the two ends.